This TCR beta chain was captured by sequencing in a study of CD8+ T cells in alopecia areata. Stated treatment: oral pan-JAK inhibitor, 5-10 mg twice daily. PBMCs served as the source from which CD4+ and CD8+ T cells were sorted. Reverse transcribed after extraction, RNA yielded cDNA as the sequencing template. Method: immunoSEQ multiplex PCR; TCRdb's copy keeps in-frame clones and lacks some. This table holds 150,000 to 200,000 clones, 51% found once. The sequences come from CD8+ T cells sorted from blood, collected at week 52, from a patient treated with tofacitinib. This receptor was taken from a human donor with alopecia areata.

This CDR3 is CASTELGTTEAFF. The CDR3 DNA reads as TGTGCCAGCACCGAGTTGGGGACGACTGAAGCTTTCTTT. The chain carries TRBV5-6 and TRBJ1-1, with TRBD1 as a possible D gene (5 bases). V shed 6 bases and J shed 5 bases, with 14 bases lying between them. The CDR3 is 13 residues long. Germline V gives CDR1 SGHDT, CDR2 YYEEEE.